This is a list of T cell receptor beta chains from one sample in a study of T cells expressing NK-cell markers. One entry per CDR3 protein, without DNA, is what TCRdb gives after re-calling the 5' RACE reads. The sample table includes about 170,000 distinct CDR3 sequences. Material for sequencing was blood T cells: a sorted CD56 or NKG2C T cell subset, CD4+ or CD8+ T cells, or bulk PBMC T cells (not recorded which). The receptors were gathered from a man aged 18 to 69 in good health. Each CDR3 is given with its conserved first and last residue. The order of the fields is clone size, CDR3 length, V gene, J gene, CDR3 protein. A row's size may be missing; if present it is once, few, many or a size class.

clone_size: -; cdr3_length: 15; v_call: TRBV7-9; j_call: TRBJ2-1; cdr3_aa: CASSLPSGGGNEQFF
clone_size: -; cdr3_length: 14; v_call: TRBV5-1; j_call: TRBJ1-2; cdr3_aa: CASSARFTGYGYTF
clone_size: -; cdr3_length: 16; v_call: TRBV7-9; j_call: TRBJ2-1; cdr3_aa: CASSLRDTEKHNEQFF
clone_size: -; cdr3_length: 15; v_call: TRBV4-2; j_call: TRBJ1-2; cdr3_aa: CASSQSIGANYGYTF
clone_size: -; cdr3_length: 14; v_call: TRBV12-3/TRBV12-4; j_call: TRBJ2-1; cdr3_aa: CASSLPRGLPTQFF
clone_size: -; cdr3_length: 18; v_call: TRBV20-1; j_call: TRBJ1-2; cdr3_aa: CSARETGAVKPLNYGYTF
clone_size: -; cdr3_length: 14; v_call: TRBV20-1; j_call: TRBJ2-7; cdr3_aa: CSARDVLEFYEQYF
clone_size: -; cdr3_length: 15; v_call: TRBV6-1; j_call: TRBJ2-7; cdr3_aa: CATRGWGQGLYEQYF
clone_size: -; cdr3_length: 14; v_call: TRBV2; j_call: TRBJ2-7; cdr3_aa: CASSDRGEVDEQYF
clone_size: -; cdr3_length: 12; v_call: TRBV28; j_call: TRBJ2-7; cdr3_aa: CASSFEGLEQYF
clone_size: -; cdr3_length: 14; v_call: TRBV18; j_call: TRBJ2-7; cdr3_aa: CASSPPPLGAEQYF
clone_size: -; cdr3_length: 18; v_call: TRBV28; j_call: TRBJ2-6; cdr3_aa: CASSLRTGMSSGANVLTF
clone_size: -; cdr3_length: 14; v_call: TRBV7-9; j_call: TRBJ2-5; cdr3_aa: CASKKAGQQETQYF
clone_size: -; cdr3_length: 15; v_call: TRBV7-8; j_call: TRBJ2-1; cdr3_aa: CASVFGGGAWNEQFF
clone_size: -; cdr3_length: 17; v_call: TRBV5-6; j_call: TRBJ2-6; cdr3_aa: CASSLEGWAAGANVLTF
clone_size: medium-sized; cdr3_length: 14; v_call: TRBV7-6; j_call: TRBJ1-6; cdr3_aa: CASSSPIRGSPLHF
clone_size: -; cdr3_length: 13; v_call: TRBV15; j_call: TRBJ2-1; cdr3_aa: CATSRENGYEQFF
clone_size: -; cdr3_length: 15; v_call: TRBV20-1; j_call: TRBJ2-1; cdr3_aa: CSASFHEGGYNEQFF
clone_size: -; cdr3_length: 14; v_call: TRBV10-3; j_call: TRBJ2-3; cdr3_aa: CAIWSGGGTDTQYF
clone_size: -; cdr3_length: 16; v_call: TRBV4-1; j_call: TRBJ1-1; cdr3_aa: CASSQDDRGVNTEAFF
clone_size: -; cdr3_length: 13; v_call: TRBV4-2; j_call: TRBJ1-6; cdr3_aa: CASSQDSETPLHF
clone_size: -; cdr3_length: 14; v_call: TRBV12-3/TRBV12-4; j_call: TRBJ1-4; cdr3_aa: CASSTGTFLEKLFF
clone_size: -; cdr3_length: 13; v_call: TRBV7-8; j_call: TRBJ1-5; cdr3_aa: CASSFEGNQPQHF
clone_size: -; cdr3_length: 16; v_call: TRBV11-2; j_call: TRBJ2-7; cdr3_aa: CASSSFLGHGIYEQYF
clone_size: -; cdr3_length: 14; v_call: TRBV4-2; j_call: TRBJ1-2; cdr3_aa: CASSENKFGYGYTF
clone_size: -; cdr3_length: 15; v_call: TRBV6-1; j_call: TRBJ2-7; cdr3_aa: CASSPLGGRPYEQYF
clone_size: -; cdr3_length: 17; v_call: TRBV9; j_call: TRBJ2-2; cdr3_aa: CASSVASGTVDTGELFF
clone_size: -; cdr3_length: 17; v_call: TRBV6-5; j_call: TRBJ2-1; cdr3_aa: CASYRSLEQRRDNEQFF
clone_size: -; cdr3_length: 14; v_call: TRBV25-1; j_call: TRBJ2-3; cdr3_aa: CASSLAGNTDTQYF
clone_size: -; cdr3_length: 17; v_call: TRBV11-2; j_call: TRBJ2-5; cdr3_aa: CASSPGVFGFSRETQYF
clone_size: -; cdr3_length: 14; v_call: TRBV6-5; j_call: TRBJ1-6; cdr3_aa: CASSYKTDYSPLHF
clone_size: -; cdr3_length: 14; v_call: TRBV11-3; j_call: TRBJ2-2; cdr3_aa: CASRETSVTGELFF
clone_size: -; cdr3_length: 17; v_call: TRBV3-1; j_call: TRBJ2-1; cdr3_aa: CASSRTLAGEGYNEQFF
clone_size: -; cdr3_length: 18; v_call: TRBV20-1; j_call: TRBJ2-1; cdr3_aa: CSARVLAGGPDSYNEQFF
clone_size: -; cdr3_length: 14; v_call: TRBV24-1; j_call: TRBJ1-2; cdr3_aa: CATGRETANYGYTF
clone_size: -; cdr3_length: 13; v_call: TRBV20-1; j_call: TRBJ2-7; cdr3_aa: CSARDTGFIEQYF
clone_size: -; cdr3_length: 13; v_call: TRBV6-1; j_call: TRBJ1-2; cdr3_aa: CASHSGGNYGYTF
clone_size: -; cdr3_length: 12; v_call: TRBV29-1; j_call: TRBJ2-7; cdr3_aa: CSAEFAGREQYF
clone_size: -; cdr3_length: 18; v_call: TRBV23-1; j_call: TRBJ2-7; cdr3_aa: CASSPRPQGAHFTYEQYF
clone_size: -; cdr3_length: 14; v_call: TRBV7-2; j_call: TRBJ2-5; cdr3_aa: CASSLTGVLETQYF
clone_size: -; cdr3_length: 14; v_call: TRBV11-2; j_call: TRBJ2-7; cdr3_aa: CASSLEARRSEQYF
clone_size: -; cdr3_length: 16; v_call: TRBV6-2/TRBV6-3; j_call: TRBJ2-7; cdr3_aa: CASRPIDRGRTYEQYF
clone_size: -; cdr3_length: 17; v_call: TRBV7-8; j_call: TRBJ2-3; cdr3_aa: CASSSAYSGEGGNTQYF
clone_size: -; cdr3_length: 19; v_call: TRBV10-3; j_call: TRBJ2-5; cdr3_aa: CASSEVVPGAKGVPETQYF
clone_size: -; cdr3_length: 15; v_call: TRBV2; j_call: TRBJ2-5; cdr3_aa: CASSRSGQGQETQYF
clone_size: -; cdr3_length: 13; v_call: TRBV29-1; j_call: TRBJ2-7; cdr3_aa: CSVDVGAVNEQYF
clone_size: -; cdr3_length: 12; v_call: TRBV9; j_call: TRBJ1-2; cdr3_aa: CASSEMGKGYTF
clone_size: -; cdr3_length: 16; v_call: TRBV28; j_call: TRBJ1-2; cdr3_aa: CASSFLGTGKNYGYTF
clone_size: -; cdr3_length: 14; v_call: TRBV20-1; j_call: TRBJ1-1; cdr3_aa: CSAKVRGLNTEAFF
clone_size: -; cdr3_length: 12; v_call: TRBV9; j_call: TRBJ2-7; cdr3_aa: CASSARDYEQYF
clone_size: -; cdr3_length: 17; v_call: TRBV20-1; j_call: TRBJ1-5; cdr3_aa: CSARDIRGQGVDQPQHF
clone_size: -; cdr3_length: 13; v_call: TRBV20-1; j_call: TRBJ1-2; cdr3_aa: CSASLQMAYGYTF
clone_size: -; cdr3_length: 13; v_call: TRBV5-4; j_call: TRBJ2-5; cdr3_aa: CAINNEGEETQYF
clone_size: -; cdr3_length: 15; v_call: TRBV7-9; j_call: TRBJ2-5; cdr3_aa: CASSFSSGGAETQYF